A single sample is the source of the 9 T cell receptor beta chains below, sequenced in a study of T cell responses to AZD1222 COVID-19 vaccine. Using immunoSEQ multiplex PCR, the repertoire was profiled, and TCRdb retains in-frame clones only, with some absent. Seen here are about 120,000 clones, around 87% observed once, and the top ten hold approximately 12%. The specimen was peripheral blood, collected on day 0 of AZD1222 vaccination. The receptors shown here come from an adult in good health.

This chain links TRBV19 with TRBJ1-4; D unclear. V was trimmed by 5 bases and J by 0 bases, leaving 7 bases between them. Germline CDR1 reads LNHDA; CDR2 reads SQIVND (reference sequence). The CDR3 extends over 14 amino acids. The CDR3 is CASSPETTNEKLFF. The CDR3 DNA sequence: TGTGCCAGTAGTCCGGAGACAACTAATGAAAAACTGTTTTTT. Full variable domain (outside the CDR3, taken from reference TRBV19 and TRBJ1-4): DGGITQSPKYLFRKEGQNVTLSCEQNLNHDAMYWYRQDPGQGLRLIYYSQIVNDFQKGDIAEGYSVSREKKESFPLTVTSAQKNPTAFYLCASSPETTNEKLFFGSGTQLSVL.

The chain recombines TRBV28 with TRBJ1-2, with 8 bases matching TRBD1. The CDR3 runs 14 residues. The V gene end was trimmed by 10 bases and the J gene end by 5 bases; junction bases not matched to a gene: 12. CDR1 and CDR2 from the germline V gene are MDHEN and SYDVKM. The CDR3 bases are TGTGCCACCAGGGGGCAGGGGGCGACTTATGGCTACACCTTC. As protein: CATRGQGATYGYTF.

The rearrangement uses TRBV19 and TRBJ2-1; 10 nucleotides agree with TRBD2. Trimming cost V 3 bases and J 7 bases; bases outside gene matches: 6. The CDR3 runs 15 residues. Per the germline V gene, CDR1 is LNHDA and CDR2 is SQIVND (reference sequence). CDR3 coding DNA: TGTGCCAGTAGTATCCTAGCGGGAGTATCGAATGAGCAGTTCTTC. Translation gives CASSILAGVSNEQFF.

The chain couples TRBV6-5 to TRBJ1-3; D call uncertain. V was shortened by 8 bases and J by 3 bases, with 11 bases between the two germline ends. CDR1 and CDR2 (germline): MNHEY, SVGAGI. This CDR3 is built from 13 residues. As DNA, the CDR3 is TGTGCCAGCGGCGGTTTGGATGGAAACACCATATATTTT. It encodes CASGGLDGNTIYF.

A single count supports this clone. The chain combines TRBV5-4 with TRBJ2-3; D remains ambiguous. The CDR3 consists of 15 residues. The V gene lost 1 base and the J gene lost 3 bases, with 12 bases spanning the gap. Germline V lookup: CDR1 SGHNT, CDR2 YYREEE (reference sequence). The CDR3 reads CASSLSAPGTDTQYF. The CDR3 nucleotides read TGTGCCAGCAGCTTGAGCGCGCCCGGGACAGATACGCAGTATTTT. The full variable domain, its missing parts supplied by reference TRBV5-4 and TRBJ2-3, is ETGVTQSPTHLIKTRGQQVTLRCSSQSGHNTVSWYQQALGQGPQFIFQYYREEENGRGNFPPRFSGLQFPNYSSELNVNALELDDSALYLCASSLSAPGTDTQYFGPGTRLTVL.

This clone was counted only a few times. Different DNA sequences within this sample yield the same CDR3. The chain is built from TRBV9 and TRBJ1-6; possible D gene TRBD1, 6 bases. V lost 0 bases, J lost 7 bases, and 11 bases lay in between. The CDR3 has 15 amino acids. In germline, CDR1 is SGDLS, CDR2 YYNGEE. Here the CDR3 DNA reads TGTGCCAGCAGCGTAGAAGGGGGACTAAATTCACCCCTCCACTTT. Translation gives CASSVEGGLNSPLHF.

This chain uses TRBV18 with TRBJ2-1, with 7 positions matching TRBD2. The CDR3 contains 16 residues. Germline trimming cut 3 bases from V and 2 bases from J; bases unmatched to any gene: 7. Germline V gene lookup returns CDR1 KGHSH and CDR2 LQKENI. The CDR3 bases are TGTGCCAGCTCACCTGACCGGGGGACTACCTACAATGAGCAGTTCTTC. Translated: CASSPDRGTTYNEQFF.

This clone was seen more than once but under ten times. This sample includes further DNA sequences coding for the same CDR3. The chain is built from TRBV9 and TRBJ1-4; TRBD1 might be the D (5 bases). Germline loops: CDR1 SGDLS, CDR2 YYNGEE. CDR3 length: 16 amino acids. Deletions cut 0 bases from V and 2 bases from J, with 11 bases between. As DNA, the CDR3 is TGTGCCAGCAGCGTAGACCAGGGCAGGACTAATGAAAAACTGTTTTTT. It is translated as CASSVDQGRTNEKLFF. Drawing the rest from reference TRBV9 and TRBJ1-4, the complete variable domain is DSGVTQTPKHLITATGQRVTLRCSPRSGDLSVYWYQQSLDQGLQFLIQYYNGEERAKGNILERFSAQQFPDLHSELNLSSLELGDSALYFCASSVDQGRTNEKLFFGSGTQLSVL.

A single count supports this clone. The chain has TRBV15 and TRBJ2-1; possibly TRBD2 for D (7 bases). Trimming removed 7 bases at V and 3 bases at J, with 16 bases between. Germline CDR1 reads LNHNV; CDR2 reads YYDKDF (reference sequence). This CDR3 is 15 amino acids long. Here the CDR3 reads CATMKERGHYNEQFF. CDR3 coding DNA: TGTGCCACCATGAAAGAGCGGGGACACTACAATGAGCAGTTCTTC.